The 22 T cell receptor beta chains below come from one sample, sequenced in a study of human T cells and chemical hapten exposure. MiXCR was run by TCRdb on the 5' RACE reads, yielding one entry per CDR3 protein. The sample shows about 140,000 distinct CDR3 sequences, 3.5% to 5% of them seen only once. Extraction of total RNA was performed on unfractionated whole blood. The source is a female donor in good health.

This clonotype showed up many times. The chain employs TRBV13 and TRBJ2-3, with 8 bases identical to TRBD1. In germline, CDR1 is PRHDT, CDR2 FYEKMQ (reference sequence). This CDR3 is built from 17 residues. J lost 0 bases, V lost 5 bases, and 10 bases had no gene match. CDR3 coding DNA: TGTGCCAGCAGCCGGGGACAGGTCCCAGTTAGCACAGATACGCAGTATTTT. Protein product: CASSRGQVPVSTDTQYF.

The sample holds many counts of this clonotype. The chain is built from TRBV12-3 or TRBV12-4 and TRBJ2-6; D is uncertain. Trimming pared 8 bases from V and 4 bases from J, leaving 15 bases between. CDR3 length: 15 amino acids. The CDR3 DNA reads TGTGCCAGCGGTTCATATAAGGCCGGGGCCAACGTCCTGACTTTC. Residues: CASGSYKAGANVLTF.

J is TRBJ1-6 and V is TRBV6-6, with D possibly TRBD1 on 6 matching bases. Trimming shortened V by 8 bases and J by 10 bases, and 18 bases separated the two germline ends. There are 14 residues in the CDR3. The germline CDR1 and CDR2 sequences are MNHNY and SVGAGI (reference sequence). CDR3 amino acids: CASAEGVPESPLHF. The CDR3 DNA reads as TGTGCCAGCGCCGAGGGGGTACCTGAATCACCCCTCCACTTT.

This clonotype has more than one count but fewer than ten. J is TRBJ2-3 and V is TRBV6-5; a possible D gene is TRBD2 (5 bases). Germline V CDR1 and CDR2: MNHEY, SVGAGI. The CDR3 is made up of 13 amino acids. The germline V and J ends were trimmed by 6 bases and 8 bases, with 15 bases remaining between them. The chain's CDR3 is CASSPDCTGTQYF. Written as DNA, the CDR3 is TGTGCCAGCAGCCCGGACTGCACGGGTACGCAGTATTTT.

This clonotype was seen at least ten times. The J gene is TRBJ2-6, the V gene TRBV13; D remains unclear. The V end lost 3 bases, the J end lost 0 bases, and 6 bases lay between the germline ends. The CDR3 has 15 amino acids. Germline V gene lookup returns CDR1 PRHDT and CDR2 FYEKMQ (reference sequence). CDR3 loop: CASSLVTSGANVLTF. CDR3 nucleotides: TGTGCCAGCAGCTTGGTCACCTCTGGGGCCAACGTCCTGACTTTC.

This clonotype came up a few times. The rearrangement uses TRBV7-3 and TRBJ1-6; D uncertain. Germline V gives CDR1 SGHTA, CDR2 FQGTGA. With 3 bases removed from V and 7 bases from J, the gap between germline ends came to 13 bases. The CDR3 length is 15 residues. CDR3 residues: CASSFSPGTNSPLHF. In nucleotides, the CDR3 is TGTGCCAGCAGCTTTTCTCCGGGTACGAATTCACCCCTCCACTTT. Looking up the rest from reference TRBV7-3 and TRBJ1-6 gives the full variable domain: GAGVSQTPSNKVTEKGKYVELRCDPISGHTALYWYRQSLGQGPEFLIYFQGTGAADDSGLPNDRFFAVRPEGSVSTLKIQRTERGDSAVYLCASSFSPGTNSPLHFGNGTRLTVT.

This clonotype was found many times. This chain uses TRBV20-1 with TRBJ2-7; TRBD1 matches 9 bases. The V gene's germline CDR1 is DFQATT and CDR2 SNEGSKA (reference sequence). Trimming took 6 bases from V and 6 from J; bases not matched to a gene: 6. The CDR3 has 12 amino acids. CDR3 loop: CSADLQGAEQYF. The CDR3 bases are TGCAGTGCAGATCTACAGGGGGCCGAGCAGTACTTC.

This sequence joins TRBV7-9 and TRBJ2-1, with 12 bases aligning to TRBD2. CDR3 size: 15 residues. Germline CDR1 and CDR2: SEHNR and FQNEAQ (reference sequence). With V trimmed by 4 bases and J by 9 bases, 7 bases remained unmatched. The CDR3 sequence: CASSSASGGGGEQFF. The CDR3 DNA sequence: TGTGCCAGCAGCTCCGCTAGCGGGGGGGGGGGTGAGCAGTTCTTC.

In its sample, this clonotype was seen many times. The chain carries TRBV20-1 and TRBJ1-5, with 8 bases aligning to TRBD1. CDR3 size: 14 residues. In germline, CDR1 is DFQATT, CDR2 SNEGSKA (reference sequence). After removal of 3 bases from V and 1 base from J, the junction contained 2 bases not matched to a gene. The CDR3 DNA follows: TGCAGTGCTAGCCAGGGGGCGAGCAATCAGCCCCAGCATTTT. As protein: CSASQGASNQPQHF.

This clonotype was counted many times. The chain links TRBV12-3 or TRBV12-4 to TRBJ2-5; 9 nucleotides align to TRBD1. V was pared by 3 bases and J by 5 bases, with 4 bases of the junction left unmatched. The CDR3 is 14 residues long. The CDR3 DNA reads TGTGCCAGCAGTTTGGGAGACAGGGGGGAGACCCAGTACTTC. Translation gives CASSLGDRGETQYF.

This clonotype came up a few times. This sequence joins TRBV2 and TRBJ2-1, with D perhaps TRBD1 (6 bases). The germline V gene encodes CDR1 SNHLY and CDR2 FYNNEI. V was clipped by 3 bases and J by 0 bases, with 9 bases between them. The length of the CDR3 is 15 residues. The CDR3 spells CASSDLGGSYNEQFF. The CDR3 coding sequence is TGTGCCAGCAGTGATCTAGGGGGCTCCTACAATGAGCAGTTCTTC. The full variable domain, completed using reference TRBV2 and TRBJ2-1, is EPEVTQTPSHQVTQMGQEVILRCVPISNHLYFYWYRQILGQKVEFLVSFYNNEISEKSEIFDDQFSVERPDGSNFTLKIRSTKLEDSAMYFCASSDLGGSYNEQFFGPGTRLTVL.

This clonotype was recorded at least ten times. CDR3 region: CSARDSGVAKNIQYF. CDR3 nucleotide sequence: TGCAGTGCTAGAGATAGCGGTGTGGCCAAAAACATTCAGTACTTC. The gene calls are TRBV20-1 and TRBJ2-4; the D gene is possibly TRBD2 (6 bases). The ends were cut back, 0 bases at V and 1 base at J, with 10 bases in the middle. CDR1 is DFQATT and CDR2 is SNEGSKA in the germline V gene (reference sequence). The CDR3 totals 15 residues.

This clonotype has a handful of counts. V gene TRBV20-1 combines with J gene TRBJ1-2; D not resolved. The CDR3 sequence is 13 residues long. V gave up 2 bases and J gave up 8 bases, with 15 bases separating them. Germline V CDR1 and CDR2: DFQATT, SNEGSKA (reference sequence). DNA for the CDR3: TGCAGTGCTAGATTCGATGCCACGACGGGCTACACCTTC. It specifies CSARFDATTGYTF.

This clonotype was seen many times. The chain employs TRBV20-1 and TRBJ1-2, with D perhaps TRBD1 (6 bases). The CDR3 has 15 amino acids. Germline assignment: CDR1 DFQATT and CDR2 SNEGSKA (reference sequence). Between the trimmed V and J ends, which lost 2 bases and 4 bases, there was a span of 17 bases. The CDR3 bases are TGCAGTGCTAGACCGCAGGCAGGGGCTCTCTATGGCTACACCTTC. Protein sequence: CSARPQAGALYGYTF.

Ten or more counts support this clonotype. CDR3 DNA: TGTGCCAGCATAGGGGGGACAGAATACAATGAGCAGTTCTTC. It encodes CASIGGTEYNEQFF. The chain is built from TRBV5-6 and TRBJ2-1; a weak D match, TRBD1 (7 bases). V was clipped by 6 bases and J by 4 bases, with 14 bases between them. Germline-derived CDR1 and CDR2 are SGHDT and YYEEEE. The CDR3 sequence is 14 residues long. The entire variable domain, with the rest obtained from reference TRBV5-6 and TRBJ2-1, is as follows: DAGVTQSPTHLIKTRGQQVTLRCSPKSGHDTVSWYQQALGQGPQFIFQYYEEEERQRGNFPDRFSGHQFPNYSSELNVNALLLGDSALYLCASIGGTEYNEQFFGPGTRLTVL.

This clonotype was seen a handful of times. J is TRBJ1-2 and V is TRBV6-2 or TRBV6-3; D is ambiguous. Germline CDR1 MNHEY, CDR2 SVGEGT. V lost 5 bases and J 5 bases, leaving 21 bases between the germline ends. The CDR3 totals 16 residues. CDR3 in amino acids: CASSRGGRTGEYGYTF. The CDR3 DNA reads as TGTGCCAGCAGTCGGGGAGGAAGGACGGGAGAATATGGCTACACCTTC.

This clonotype was counted at least ten times. The rearrangement uses TRBV20-1 and TRBJ1-5; no reliable D call. The CDR3 spans 16 residues. Looked up from germline, CDR1 is DFQATT and CDR2 is SNEGSKA (reference sequence). V lost 4 bases, J lost 2 bases, and 18 bases lay in between. The CDR3 protein is CSAKRRAVMGNQPQHF. The CDR3, as DNA: TGCAGTGCTAAAAGAAGGGCCGTAATGGGCAATCAGCCCCAGCATTTT.

This clonotype has more than one count but fewer than ten. A much larger clone sits a single nucleotide away, making a read error possible. The chain employs TRBV20-1 and TRBJ1-1; the match to TRBD1 covers 8 bases. This CDR3 comprises 14 residues. Germline V gene sequence: CDR1 DFQATT, CDR2 SNEGSKA (reference sequence). J was trimmed by 1 base and V by 3 bases; bases with no gene match: 4. Here the CDR3 reads CSASGDRRNTEAFF. In DNA form, the CDR3 reads TGCAGTGCTAGCGGGGACAGGAGGAACACTGAAGCTTTCTTT.

This clonotype occurred many times. The chain uses TRBV7-2 and TRBJ1-5, with D maybe TRBD1 (5 bases). Trimming took 6 bases from V and 6 from J, leaving 12 bases between them. The CDR3 extends over 13 amino acids. CDR1 and CDR2 (germline): SGHTA, FQGNSA. The CDR3 loop reads CASSWGTGQPQHF. CDR3 DNA sequence: TGTGCCAGCAGTTGGGGGACCGGTCAGCCCCAGCATTTT.

The sample holds many counts of this clonotype. CDR3 nucleotides: TGTGCCAGCAGCAAAGGGACGGGGCGATGGTTCTACGAGCAGTACTTC. It is translated as CASSKGTGRWFYEQYF. V and J are TRBV21-1 and TRBJ2-7; TRBD1, the table's D call, lacks a check against the DNA. TRBV21-1 represents a pseudogene. The CDR3 consists of 16 residues.

This clonotype was seen at least ten times. J is TRBJ2-3 and V is TRBV5-1, with 8 bases identical to TRBD1. Germline CDR1 reads SGHRS; CDR2 reads YFSETQ. The CDR3 has 15 amino acids. With 0 bases clipped from V and 5 bases from J, the junction kept 5 bases outside the gene matches. CDR3 sequence reads: CASSLGDRSGDTQYF. Written as DNA, the CDR3 is TGCGCCAGCAGCTTGGGGGACAGGTCGGGAGATACGCAGTATTTT.

This clonotype has a handful of counts. The CDR3 region is CASGFRTGPGNTEAFF. The CDR3 coding sequence is TGTGCTAGTGGTTTTAGGACAGGCCCCGGGAACACTGAAGCTTTCTTT. V usage is TRBV12-5 and J usage is TRBJ1-1; 7 nucleotides agree with TRBD1. In germline, CDR1 is LGHNT, CDR2 FRNRAP. The CDR3 runs to 16 residues. V lost 3 bases and J lost 1; bases outside the gene matches: 8.